A single sample is the source of the 20 T cell receptor beta chains below, sequenced in a study of blood T cells in healthy people across ages. Combining a sample-barcoded 5' primer with a J-beta primer mix, a second PCR ran for 7 to 11 cycles. TCRdb used MiXCR to reprocess the 5' RACE reads, holding one entry per CDR3 protein. The table lists roughly 550,000 distinct CDR3 sequences, 24% of them singletons, with roughly 9.4% in the top ten. This sample was also put to use in a study of T cells of mothers and their children.

Input material: blood. These receptors were obtained from a boy aged 5-17 years in good health.

This clonotype has more than one count but fewer than ten. The rearrangement uses TRBV27 and TRBJ1-2, with 8 nucleotides matching TRBD1. CDR1 is MNHEY, CDR2 SMNVEV, per germline (reference sequence). The CDR3 consists of 14 residues. J gave up 7 bases and V 5 bases, and 9 bases lay outside the gene matches. DNA for the CDR3: TGTGCCAGCAGTACCATGACAGGGGTGGGTGGCTACACCTTC. Its protein is CASSTMTGVGGYTF.

A few counts support this clonotype. The chain links TRBV4-1 to TRBJ2-7, with TRBD1 identical over 7 bases. The germline CDR1 and CDR2 sequences are MGHRA and YSYEKL. V shed 4 bases, J shed 3 bases, and the junction held 9 bases outside the gene matches. The CDR3 has 15 amino acids. The CDR3: CASSREGGQNYEQYF. CDR3 in DNA: TGCGCCAGCAGCCGCGAAGGGGGACAGAACTACGAGCAGTACTTC.

This clonotype came up a few times. The chain links TRBV19 to TRBJ2-2; 7 bases agree with TRBD1. The trim removed 3 bases at V and 4 bases at J, leaving 5 bases unmatched. CDR3 length: 15 amino acids. Germline CDR1 LNHDA, CDR2 SQIVND (reference sequence). DNA of the CDR3: TGTGCCAGTAGTATCCTGACAGGGTCCACCGGGGAGCTGTTTTTT. Its translation: CASSILTGSTGELFF.

This chain uses TRBV7-9 with TRBJ1-1; D not resolved. V lost 3 bases and J 4 bases, leaving 21 bases between the germline ends. Germline lookup yields CDR1 SEHNR and CDR2 FQNEAQ (reference sequence). The CDR3 contains 17 residues. CDR3 amino acids: CASSFPRPPQDGTEAFF. As DNA, the CDR3 is TGTGCCAGCAGCTTCCCCAGGCCCCCTCAAGACGGCACTGAAGCTTTCTTT.

The chain has TRBV6-1 and TRBJ2-7; no clear D. CDR3 size: 10 residues. V lost 8 bases, J lost 3 bases, and 5 bases lay in between. Germline lookup yields CDR1 MNHNS and CDR2 SASEGT. Written as DNA, the CDR3 is TGTGCCAGCGACGACTACGAGCAGTACTTC. It encodes CASDDYEQYF.

This clonotype was found a few times. The V call is TRBV6-4, the J call TRBJ2-5; 8 nucleotides match TRBD1. V dropped 4 bases and J dropped 5; count of bases not matched to a gene: 12. Germline CDR1 and CDR2: MRHNA and SNTAGT. This CDR3 has 16 amino acids. CDR3 loop: CASSARDRSKLETQYF. For the CDR3, the DNA is TGTGCCAGCAGTGCGAGGGACAGGTCTAAATTGGAGACCCAGTACTTC.

This rearrangement joins TRBV5-1 to TRBJ1-2; D unresolved. Germline CDR1 and CDR2: SGHRS and YFSETQ. CDR3 length: 14 amino acids. The V and J ends lost 4 bases and 6 bases respectively, with 16 bases between them. The DNA for the CDR3 is TGCGCCAGCAGCCCGAGGGAGGGTTCGGATGGCTACACCTTC. This gives the protein CASSPREGSDGYTF. Together with reference TRBV5-1 and TRBJ1-2, the CDR3 gives the full variable domain: KAGVTQTPRYLIKTRGQQVTLSCSPISGHRSVSWYQQTPGQGLQFLFEYFSETQRNKGNFPGRFSGRQFSNSRSEMNVSTLELGDSALYLCASSPREGSDGYTFGSGTRLTVV.

This chain joins TRBV7-9 and TRBJ2-7; D ambiguous. The CDR3 runs 13 residues. CDR1 and CDR2 (germline): SEHNR, FQNEAQ (reference sequence). The V gene lost 1 base and the J gene lost 10 bases, with 14 bases spanning the gap. The CDR3 sequence: CASSLGIVVEQYF. DNA of the CDR3: TGTGCCAGCAGCTTAGGGATTGTTGTAGAACAGTACTTC.

The rearrangement links TRBV9 to TRBJ1-4; D uncertain. The CDR3 consists of 17 residues. Trimming took off 3 bases at V and 0 bases at J, with 15 bases between the two ends. The germline gives CDR1 SGDLS, CDR2 YYNGEE. The CDR3 sequence: CASSASFGGTTNEKLFF. The CDR3 DNA follows: TGTGCCAGCAGCGCCAGCTTTGGAGGTACAACTAATGAAAAACTGTTTTTT.

This clonotype has just a few counts. The genes are TRBV28 and TRBJ2-6; 8 bases are a match to TRBD1. The germline gives CDR1 MDHEN, CDR2 SYDVKM. V was pared by 6 bases and J by 4 bases, with 8 bases of the junction left unmatched. The CDR3 is 16 amino acids. The CDR3 protein is CASRRQGARGANVLTF. The CDR3 DNA follows: TGTGCCAGCAGACGTCAGGGGGCGCGCGGGGCCAACGTCCTGACTTTC. The variable domain in full, completed from reference TRBV28 and TRBJ2-6, reads DVKVTQSSRYLVKRTGEKVFLECVQDMDHENMFWYRQDPGLGLRLIYFSYDVKMKEKGDIPEGYSVSREKKERFSLILESASTNQTSMYLCASRRQGARGANVLTFGAGSRLTVL.

As concerns this clonotype: One end of the junction varies from germline; a read error may be responsible. The chain employs TRBV12-3 or TRBV12-4 and TRBJ2-4; TRBD2 aligns across 10 bases. The CDR3 extends over 18 amino acids. The CDR3 sequence is CASSPSGLAEVAKNVQYF. CDR3 DNA: TGTGCCAGCAGCCCTTCCGGACTAGCGGAGGTAGCCAAAAACGTTCAGTACTTC.

This chain joins TRBV12-3 or TRBV12-4 and TRBJ2-6; the D gene could be TRBD1 or TRBD2 (6 bases each). The CDR3 spans 17 residues. Trimming left V 5 bases short and J 0 bases short, with 14 bases between. The CDR3 nucleotides are TGTGCCAGCAGTCCTGAAGGGGGGCTCTCTGGGGCCAACGTCCTGACTTTC. Translation gives CASSPEGGLSGANVLTF.

This clonotype appeared a few times. The chain recombines TRBV7-2 with TRBJ2-4; 10 bases align to TRBD2. Germline values: CDR1 SGHTA, CDR2 FQGNSA. The CDR3 loop spans 17 amino acids. Trimming removed 1 base from V and 6 bases from J; junction bases left unmatched: 9. The DNA for the CDR3 is TGTGCCAGCAGCTTAGGAGCGGGGGGGCAGGGGGGAAACATTCAGTACTTC. This encodes CASSLGAGGQGGNIQYF.

V usage is TRBV7-2 and J usage is TRBJ2-1, with 7 bases lining up with TRBD1. This CDR3 contains 15 residues. The trim removed 3 bases at V and 2 bases at J, leaving 4 bases unmatched. Germline-derived CDR1 and CDR2 are SGHTA and FQGNSA. DNA of the CDR3: TGTGCCAGCAGCTTGTCCGGGACAGCCTACAATGAGCAGTTCTTC. This translates into CASSLSGTAYNEQFF.

This clonotype showed up just a few times. V is TRBV7-6 and J is TRBJ2-5, with D tentatively TRBD1 (5 bases). The CDR3 runs to 15 residues. V lost 0 bases, J lost 4 bases, and 12 bases lay in between. The germline gives CDR1 SGHVS, CDR2 FNYEAQ. CDR3 sequence (DNA): TGTGCCAGCAGCTTAGCGTTCAGGGAAGGAGAGACCCAGTACTTC. The encoded protein is CASSLAFREGETQYF.

A remark on this clonotype: Germline and junction disagree at one end, which may indicate a read error. The chain combines TRBV12-3 or TRBV12-4 with TRBJ2-5; 11 bases agree with TRBD2. The CDR3 contains 13 residues. CDR3 coding DNA: TGTGCCAGCAGTCCAACGGTACTAGCGGGAGCCTTGTTC. Translated: CASSPTVLAGALF.

The rearrangement joins TRBV4-1 to TRBJ2-1; D remains unclear. The V gene's germline CDR1 is MGHRA and CDR2 YSYEKL. This CDR3 contains 16 residues. The V end was cut by 1 base, the J end by 0 bases, with 10 bases between. CDR3 residues: CASSQVGFRSYNEQFF. Here the CDR3 DNA reads TGCGCCAGCAGCCAAGTGGGGTTCCGCTCCTACAATGAGCAGTTCTTC.

This clonotype was picked up a small number of times. This chain joins TRBV4-3 and TRBJ1-5, with 7 bases lining up with TRBD1. The CDR3 is 13 amino acids. Per the germline V gene, CDR1 is LGHNA and CDR2 is YSLEER. V gave up 3 bases and J gave up 7 bases; unmatched junction bases: 3. Here the CDR3 DNA reads TGCGCCAGCAGCCAGCAGGGGGGCCAGCCCCAGCATTTT. It encodes CASSQQGGQPQHF.

In regard to this clonotype: Compared with germline, one end of the junction differs, possibly owing to a read error. The V and J genes are TRBV25-1 and TRBJ1-5, with 9 bases identical to TRBD1. Germline lookup yields CDR1 MGHDK and CDR2 SYGVNS. The CDR3 extends over 19 amino acids. The DNA for the CDR3 is TGTGCCAGCATTTTCGACAGGGGGATGGCGGATGGGAGCAATCGGCCCCAGCATTTT. Its translation is CASIFDRGMADGSNRPQHF.

This clonotype was recorded many times. The chain joins TRBV7-9 to TRBJ2-7; 7 bases fit TRBD1. CDR1 is SEHNR, CDR2 FQNEAQ, per germline (reference sequence). The CDR3 extends over 12 amino acids. V was clipped by 4 bases and J by 4 bases; unmatched bases: 1. In DNA form, the CDR3 reads TGTGCCAGCAGCTACAGGGGTTACGAGCAGTACTTC. Amino acids: CASSYRGYEQYF.